Detailed here is one T cell receptor (beta chain). Its target is not known. Primers included in the PCR were 60 Vbeta and 13 Jbeta primers. Measured with immunoSEQ multiplex PCR; TCRdb has only the in-frame clones, and not every one. The repertoire consists of about 120,000 clones, with roughly 77% occurring once and the leading ten covering around 2%. The data are from a study of cytomegalovirus exposure and HLA in healthy donors. General study points: Rarity characterized most TCR sequences, yet some public TCRs appeared in many donors. V- and J-gene trimming of TCR beta was linked (in a later analysis) to a missense DCLRE1C variant.

V was shortened by 3 bases and J by 0 bases, with 6 bases between the two germline ends. The CDR3 covers 14 residues. From germline, CDR1 is SQVTM and CDR2 ANQGSEA. The sample consisted of PBMCs. The genes are TRBV29-1 and TRBJ2-6; D is unresolved. The TCR was taken from a man aged 35 to 55 in good health and CMV-seronegative. CDR3 sequence reads: CSVDASSGANVLTF. The DNA of the CDR3 is TGCAGCGTTGATGCGAGCTCTGGGGCCAACGTCCTGACTTTC.